This T cell receptor beta chain is drawn from a study of blood T cell repertoires in COVID-19. Study summary: Both acute and convalescent COVID-19 samples were obtained from the United States, Italy and Spain.

CDR1 is KGHDR and CDR2 is SFDVKD in the germline V gene. This CDR3 has 16 residues. The V and J ends lost 5 bases and 0 bases respectively, with 13 bases between them. Followed over time, Seattle patients had been enrolled while infection was active. Original data processing: The assay estimated nucleated cells by amplifying reference gene primers. Assay used: immunoSEQ multiplex PCR; TCRdb lists only in-frame clones, some missing. V, J and clone size are taken as reported in that table, and D and trimming were inferred from the DNA itself. This table has over 150,000 clones, roughly 81% appearing once.

The chain combines TRBV24-1 with TRBJ1-3; perhaps TRBD1 as D (6 bases). Specimen: peripheral blood. The receptor was derived from an older woman with COVID-19, enrolled during active disease. The CDR3: CATSGRDKSSGNTIYF. The CDR3 coding sequence is TGTGCCACCAGTGGCCGGGACAAGAGCTCTGGAAACACCATATATTTT.